The rows below give T cell receptor beta chains drawn from one sample of a study of cytomegalovirus exposure and HLA in healthy donors. The method was immunoSEQ multiplex PCR; TCRdb's version includes in-frame clones alone and lacks a portion of them. This table holds about 160,000 clones, approximately 80% found once. The sequenced sample consisted of PBMCs. The receptors come from a man aged 50 to 59 in good health and CMV-seropositive. Both conserved end residues are part of each CDR3. D genes are given only for firm matches. Expanded clones are given a class, and other clones once, few, many or no size at all.

v_gene,j_gene,abundance,d_gene,len,CDR3aa,CDR3nt
TRBV2,TRBJ2-7,few,TRBD1,15,CASSDPRDSIYEQYF,TGTGCCAGCAGTGATCCAAGGGACAGCATCTACGAGCAGTACTTC
TRBV4-2,TRBJ2-1,NA,TRBD2,15,CASSQDFNLAGEQFF,TGTGCCAGCAGCCAAGACTTCAATCTAGCGGGTGAGCAGTTCTTC
TRBV4-3,TRBJ2-7,once,TRBD1,14,CASRGQGASGEQYF,TGCGCCAGCCGAGGACAGGGGGCGTCGGGGGAGCAGTACTTC
TRBV14,TRBJ1-3,NA,NA,11,CASSPADRLYF,TGTGCCAGCAGCCCGGCTGACAGATTATATTTT
TRBV11-2,TRBJ2-7,NA,NA,14,CASSRVQGYYEQYF,TGTGCCAGCAGTCGAGTACAGGGTTACTACGAGCAGTACTTC
TRBV6-6,TRBJ1-5,NA,TRBD1,16,CASSYDRGRFYQPQHF,TGTGCCAGCAGTTATGACAGGGGGCGATTTTATCAGCCCCAGCATTTT
TRBV7-8,TRBJ1-3,NA,TRBD1,15,CASSRRTGTGNTIYF,TGTGCCAGCAGCCGACGGACAGGGACAGGAAACACCATATATTTT
TRBV2,TRBJ1-5,NA,NA,16,CASSEGGSRRSQPQHF,TGTGCCAGCAGTGAAGGGGGCAGCCGCCGGAGTCAGCCCCAGCATTTT
TRBV9,TRBJ1-1,NA,NA,14,CASSVGLENTEAFF,TGTGCCAGCAGCGTAGGGCTAGAGAACACTGAAGCTTTCTTT
TRBV7-9,TRBJ2-5,NA,NA,15,CASSLFSLYQETQYF,TGTGCCAGCAGCTTATTCTCGTTATACCAAGAGACCCAGTACTTC
TRBV19,TRBJ1-5,NA,TRBD1,16,CASRDPGTGAYQPQHF,TGTGCCAGTAGGGATCCTGGGACAGGGGCTTATCAGCCCCAGCATTTT
TRBV11-2,TRBJ1-4,NA,NA,17,CASSPRVTSRTNEKLFF,TGTGCCAGCAGCCCACGAGTGACCAGCAGGACTAATGAAAAACTGTTTTTT
TRBV5-6,TRBJ2-6,NA,NA,13,CASSRRGANVLTF,TGTGCCAGCAGCCGCAGGGGGGCCAACGTCCTGACTTTC
TRBV28,TRBJ1-1,NA,TRBD1,17,CASSLRRTGNVNTEAFF,TGTGCCAGCAGTTTAAGGAGGACAGGGAATGTGAACACTGAAGCTTTCTTT
TRBV6-5,TRBJ2-4,once,TRBD1,14,CASSRQGAKNIQYF,TGTGCCAGCAGTAGACAGGGAGCCAAAAACATTCAGTACTTC
TRBV7-9,TRBJ1-4,few,TRBD1,14,CASSPGQGLEKLFF,TGTGCCAGCAGCCCCGGACAGGGGTTGGAAAAACTGTTTTTT
TRBV9,TRBJ1-4,NA,NA,15,CASSMGLSTNEKLFF,TGTGCCAGCAGCATGGGACTGTCAACTAATGAAAAACTGTTTTTT
TRBV19,TRBJ1-2,NA,NA,14,CASSTVDRFSGYTF,TGTGCCAGTAGTACGGTAGATCGGTTTTCTGGCTACACCTTC
TRBV10-3,TRBJ1-2,NA,TRBD1,15,CAINRDRGLGYGYTF,TGTGCCATCAATAGGGACAGGGGGCTTGGCTATGGCTACACCTTC
TRBV6-5,TRBJ1-3,NA,TRBD1,15,CASSYDRGRGNTIYF,TGTGCCAGCAGTTACGATAGGGGGCGCGGAAACACCATATATTTT
TRBV11-2,TRBJ1-1,NA,TRBD1,14,CASSQGTGVTEAFF,TGTGCCAGCAGTCAAGGGACAGGGGTAACTGAAGCTTTCTTT
TRBV30,TRBJ1-4,NA,NA,16,CAWSIPPGGTNEKLFF,TGTGCCTGGAGTATCCCCCCAGGTGGGACTAATGAAAAACTGTTTTTT
TRBV11-2,TRBJ2-6,NA,TRBD2,17,CASSWGAGNSGANVLTF,TGTGCCAGCAGCTGGGGAGCGGGGAACTCTGGGGCCAACGTCCTGACTTTC
TRBV18,TRBJ2-3,NA,NA,12,CASSREADTQYF,TGTGCCAGCTCGAGAGAGGCAGATACGCAGTATTTT
TRBV6-5,TRBJ2-7,NA,NA,15,CASSYSRAGSYEQYF,TGTGCCAGCAGTTACTCAAGAGCGGGCTCCTACGAGCAGTACTTC
TRBV10-3,TRBJ2-2,NA,TRBD2,14,CAIRSSGRAGELFF,TGTGCCATCAGATCCTCAGGGAGGGCCGGGGAGCTGTTTTTT
TRBV7-2,TRBJ2-2,NA,TRBD1,14,CASSPGQGPGELFF,TGTGCCAGCAGCCCTGGACAGGGGCCCGGGGAGCTGTTTTTT
TRBV6-1,TRBJ1-5,NA,TRBD1,15,CASRQGRIDNQPQHF,TGTGCCAGCCGACAGGGGAGGATAGATAATCAGCCCCAGCATTTT
TRBV4-2,TRBJ1-5,NA,TRBD1,17,CASSQTPGQGGNQPQHF,TGTGCCAGCAGCCAGACTCCGGGACAGGGAGGCAATCAGCCCCAGCATTTT
TRBV6-5,TRBJ2-5,NA,TRBD1,16,CASSYGDRVGQETQYF,TGTGCCAGCAGTTACGGCGACAGGGTTGGGCAAGAGACCCAGTACTTC
TRBV4-1,TRBJ2-1,NA,TRBD2,14,CASSQGLAYYEQFF,TGCGCCAGCAGCCAAGGACTAGCGTATTATGAGCAGTTCTTC
TRBV4-3,TRBJ2-4,NA,TRBD2,15,CASSQGSGDGYIQYF,TGCGCCAGCAGCCAAGGGAGCGGGGACGGTTACATTCAGTACTTC
TRBV4-1,TRBJ1-2,NA,TRBD1,12,CASSPTGDGYTF,TGCGCCAGCAGTCCTACAGGGGATGGCTACACCTTC
TRBV29-1,TRBJ1-2,NA,NA,15,CSVGRTAIYNYGYTF,TGCAGCGTAGGACGGACAGCGATTTATAACTATGGCTACACCTTC
TRBV7-6,TRBJ2-3,NA,TRBD2,16,CASSPSGLAGADTQYF,TGTGCCAGCAGCCCCTCGGGACTAGCGGGGGCGGATACGCAGTATTTT
TRBV27,TRBJ1-1,NA,NA,15,CASRPLQGWSTEAFF,TGTGCCAGCAGACCCTTACAGGGCTGGAGCACTGAAGCTTTCTTT
TRBV18,TRBJ2-1,NA,NA,15,CASSQGVASYNEQFF,TGTGCCAGCTCCCAAGGGGTTGCCTCCTACAATGAGCAGTTCTTC